This is a list of T cell receptor beta chains from one sample in a study of cytomegalovirus exposure and HLA in healthy donors. Libraries were prepared by immunoSEQ multiplex PCR; TCRdb keeps only in-frame clonotypes and omits some of them. In the table there are around 60,000 clones, 90% to 95% of which are singletons. The sequencing input was PBMCs. These receptors were obtained from a man between 18 and 35 years old in good health and CMV-seropositive. Both conserved end residues are part of each CDR3. Fields, in order: V gene, D gene, J gene, clone size, CDR3 length, CDR3 DNA, CDR3 protein. A D gene is named only where the DNA matches it firmly. Clone size is shown for a subset of rows, as once, few, many or a class of expanded clone.

TRBV7-8	TRBD2	TRBJ2-1	.	16	TGTGCCAGCAGCGCCCTAGCGGAGAGCTCCTACAATGAGCAGTTCTTC	CASSALAESSYNEQFF
TRBV28	TRBD2	TRBJ2-5	.	15	TGTGCCAGCAGTGCCCCAGGACTAGCACGGGAGACCCAGTACTTC	CASSAPGLARETQYF
TRBV29-1	.	TRBJ2-2	.	15	TGCAGCGTTGAAGACCCGCTAGTGCACACCGGGGAGCTGTTTTTT	CSVEDPLVHTGELFF
TRBV28	TRBD1	TRBJ1-2	.	15	TGTGCCAGCAGTAGGCAACAGGGGGAACTTGAAGGCTACACCTTC	CASSRQQGELEGYTF
TRBV6-4	TRBD1	TRBJ1-1	.	13	TGTGCCAGCAGCGTGTCAGGGGGCACTGAAGCTTTCTTT	CASSVSGGTEAFF
TRBV7-8	.	TRBJ2-7	.	13	TGTGCCAGCAGCTTAGAGCCCCCCCTCGAGCAGTACTTC	CASSLEPPLEQYF
TRBV12-5	TRBD2	TRBJ2-3	.	16	TGTGCTAGTGGGCAAGGGACTAGCGGGTCCACAGATACGCAGTATTTT	CASGQGTSGSTDTQYF
TRBV15	TRBD1	TRBJ2-7	.	15	TGTGCCACCAGCAGACCCCCGGGACAGAACTACGAGCAGTACTTC	CATSRPPGQNYEQYF
TRBV9	TRBD1	TRBJ1-1	.	14	TGTGCCAGCAGCTCGGGACAGGGCATCACTGAAGCTTTCTTT	CASSSGQGITEAFF
TRBV12-5	TRBD2	TRBJ2-1	.	14	TGTGCTAGTGGTTTGACCGGGGGGTGGAATGAGCAGTTCTTC	CASGLTGGWNEQFF
TRBV7-2	.	TRBJ2-2	.	15	TGTGCCAGCAGCTTAGTTAGCGTCTACACCGGGGAGCTGTTTTTT	CASSLVSVYTGELFF
TRBV30	.	TRBJ1-1	.	14	TGTGCCTGCACTCTGGGGGCAGTTAACACTGAAGCTTTCTTT	CACTLGAVNTEAFF
TRBV5-6	.	TRBJ2-1	.	12	TGTGCCAGCAGCCCGGAGCGGGATGAGCAGTTCTTC	CASSPERDEQFF
TRBV7-9	.	TRBJ2-1	.	15	TGTGCCAGCAGCTTAGTACTAGCCACGGGGGATGAGCAGTTCTTC	CASSLVLATGDEQFF
TRBV27	.	TRBJ2-1	.	15	TGTGCCAGCAGCCACGGGATAGCCGCCTACAATGAGCAGTTCTTC	CASSHGIAAYNEQFF
TRBV7-2	.	TRBJ1-4	.	14	TGTGCCAGCACCTCCGGCGGGGCGAATGAAAAACTGTTTTTT	CASTSGGANEKLFF
TRBV6-6	TRBD2	TRBJ2-5	.	15	TGTGCCAGCAGTTATATAGCGGGAGTAGAAGAGACCCAGTACTTC	CASSYIAGVEETQYF
TRBV27	TRBD1	TRBJ1-2	.	14	TGTGCCAGCAGTCCAGGGACAGGAGTATATGGCTACACCTTC	CASSPGTGVYGYTF
TRBV18	TRBD1	TRBJ1-2	.	13	TGTGCCAGCTCATCGGAGTGGGGACAGGAGTCCTTCTTC	CASSSEWGQESFF
TRBV18	.	TRBJ2-5	.	13	TGTGCCAGCTCACCCCGGCAGGGGGAGACCCAGTACTTC	CASSPRQGETQYF
TRBV28	.	TRBJ1-2	.	13	TGTGCCAGCACCGCGCAGACACTCTATGGCTACACCTTC	CASTAQTLYGYTF
TRBV19	.	TRBJ1-2	.	15	TGTGCCAGTAGTATGCGGTCAGCTACTAACTATGGCTACACCTTC	CASSMRSATNYGYTF
TRBV28	.	TRBJ1-2	.	11	TGTGCCAGCAGGGAAAGGGGTGGCTACACCTTC	CASRERGGYTF
TRBV7-9	.	TRBJ2-7	.	14	TGTGCCAGCAGCGCGCAGGGGTGGAGCTACGAGCAGTACTTC	CASSAQGWSYEQYF
TRBV11-2	TRBD1	TRBJ1-2	.	15	TGTGCCAGCAGCTTATACAGGGGTTTTGACTATGGCTACACCTTC	CASSLYRGFDYGYTF
TRBV27	.	TRBJ2-3	.	15	TGTGCCAGCACCAGGACAGAACCAAGCACAGATACGCAGTATTTT	CASTRTEPSTDTQYF
TRBV5-4	TRBD1	TRBJ2-2	.	15	TGTGCCAGCAGCTTTACAGGGGATGCAACCGGGGAGCTGTTTTTT	CASSFTGDATGELFF
TRBV12-5	.	TRBJ1-2	once	13	TGTGCTAGTGGTTTCCCGACGGGCTATGGCTACACCTTC	CASGFPTGYGYTF
TRBV14	.	TRBJ2-2	.	14	TGTGCCAGCAGCCAAGCTAGCTGGTCGGGGGAGCTGTTTTTT	CASSQASWSGELFF
TRBV2	.	TRBJ2-7	.	13	TGTGCCAGCAGTGCCGAGAGCTCCTACGAGCAGTACTTC	CASSAESSYEQYF
TRBV5-6	TRBD1	TRBJ1-1	.	14	TGTGCCAGCAGCTGGACAGGGTTATACACTGAAGCTTTCTTT	CASSWTGLYTEAFF
TRBV9	TRBD1	TRBJ2-7	once	16	TGTGCCAGCAGCCCTTTTTCCCGGGACAGCTCCTACGAGCAGTACTTC	CASSPFSRDSSYEQYF
TRBV7-2	TRBD2	TRBJ2-7	.	16	TGTGCCAGCAGCTTAAGAAGCGGGAGCCTGACCTACGAGCAGTACTTC	CASSLRSGSLTYEQYF
TRBV28	TRBD2	TRBJ2-1	.	14	TGTGCCAGCCGACCGGGGGGGCCCTACAATGAGCAGTTCTTC	CASRPGGPYNEQFF
TRBV10-1	TRBD2	TRBJ2-1	.	15	TGCGCCAGCAGTGAACGGCTAGCGGGGTACAATGAGCAGTTCTTC	CASSERLAGYNEQFF
TRBV6-1	TRBD1	TRBJ2-7	.	15	TGTGCCAGCAGTGATAGGAGGACAGGGCTCTACGAGCAGTACTTC	CASSDRRTGLYEQYF
TRBV28	.	TRBJ1-5	.	17	TGTGCCAGCAGTTTACTAGCCTTTCATAGAGGCAATCAGCCCCAGCATTTT	CASSLLAFHRGNQPQHF
TRBV18	.	TRBJ1-1	once	15	TGTGCCAGCTCACCGGGGCCCTCGAAGAACACTGAAGCTTTCTTT	CASSPGPSKNTEAFF
TRBV28	.	TRBJ1-2	.	14	TGTGCCAGCAGTTTATCGGCAGGCAGCCGAGGCTACACCTTC	CASSLSAGSRGYTF
TRBV28	.	TRBJ1-2	.	18	TGTGCCAGCAGACCAAGTCCGGGACAAACCCCGAGAGGCTATGGCTACACCTTC	CASRPSPGQTPRGYGYTF
TRBV29-1	.	TRBJ2-7	.	13	TGCAGCGTTGGTCTGGGGGGTACCTACGAGCAGTACTTC	CSVGLGGTYEQYF
TRBV4-1	.	TRBJ2-6	.	15	TGCGCCAGCAGCCAGGGGGCCCCTGGGGCCAACGTCCTGACTTTC	CASSQGAPGANVLTF
TRBV25-1	TRBD1	TRBJ2-7	.	14	TGTGCCAGCAGTGAAGACAGGGGGCTGTACGAGCAGTACTTC	CASSEDRGLYEQYF
TRBV6-1	.	TRBJ1-1	once	15	TGTGCCAGCAGTGAATTCTGGGGAGGCGACACTGAAGCTTTCTTT	CASSEFWGGDTEAFF
TRBV15	.	TRBJ2-4	.	14	TGTGCCACCAGCAGAGATTTGGAGTTGAACATTCAGTACTTC	CATSRDLELNIQYF
TRBV4-1	TRBD2	TRBJ2-1	once	16	TGCGCCAGCAGCCAAGGGGCGGGGGGCCCCTACAATGAGCAGTTCTTC	CASSQGAGGPYNEQFF
TRBV7-2	TRBD1	TRBJ1-2	.	15	TGTGCCAGCAGCTTAGTCGTAGGGGGCGACTATGGCTACACCTTC	CASSLVVGGDYGYTF
TRBV4-1	.	TRBJ1-5	.	18	TGCGCCAGCAGCCAAGCGGCTTTCGATGGGCCCGGCAATCAGCCCCAGCATTTT	CASSQAAFDGPGNQPQHF
TRBV11-3	.	TRBJ1-4	.	17	TGTGCCAGCAGCTCCCAAGACCTACAGGGCGCGGATGAAAAACTGTTTTTT	CASSSQDLQGADEKLFF
TRBV11-2	.	TRBJ2-2	.	16	TGTGCCAGCAGCTTAGCGTCTGGGGGCTACACCGGGGAGCTGTTTTTT	CASSLASGGYTGELFF
TRBV28	.	TRBJ2-1	.	14	TGTGCCAGCAGTTTTGTTATCACAAACAATGAGCAGTTCTTC	CASSFVITNNEQFF
TRBV10-3	.	TRBJ2-7	.	13	TGTGCCTGCGCGGGCCCTAGCTCCTACGAGCAGTACTTC	CACAGPSSYEQYF
TRBV4-2	.	TRBJ1-4	.	17	TGTGCCAGCAGCCGGCGGGGTAACCCTGCAACTAATGAAAAACTGTTTTTT	CASSRRGNPATNEKLFF
TRBV18	.	TRBJ1-1	.	14	TGTGCCAGCTCACCCACGGGATTAAACACTGAAGCTTTCTTT	CASSPTGLNTEAFF
TRBV7-3	TRBD1	TRBJ2-1	once	15	TGTGCCAGCAGCTCTGGGACAGGTAGCTACAATGAGCAGTTCTTC	CASSSGTGSYNEQFF
TRBV19	TRBD2	TRBJ2-3	.	13	TGTGCCAGTAAGGAGACTAGCGCAGATACGCAGTATTTT	CASKETSADTQYF
TRBV6-1	.	TRBJ2-7	.	11	TGTGCTGTACAGGGATACTACGAGCAGTACTTC	CAVQGYYEQYF